A selection of T cell receptor beta chains follows, all from one sample in a study of breast tumors, draining lymph nodes, adjacent tissues. TCRdb passed the multiplex PCR reads through MiXCR, listing each CDR3 protein once. The sample lists approximately 130,000 distinct CDR3 sequences; over 20% were seen once. The sample taken for sequencing was axillary lymph node tissue. All receptors come from a female donor with breast cancer. Some clones in this sample may be carry-over from other donors' samples. The conserved cysteine and the conserved F or W are not part of the CDR3 here. D genes are given only for firm matches.

d_gene	v_gene	CDR3aa
TRBD1	TRBV20-1	SANRGPIQPQH
.	TRBV2	ASSDLVGWQETQY
TRBD1	TRBV6-1	ASRKPGQVKETQY
.	TRBV12-3/TRBV12-4	ASSLSGGYNEQF
.	TRBV20-1	SARLRGVSYNEQF
.	TRBV20-1	SARVAGYQETQY
TRBD2	TRBV24-1	ATKDSGTKFDEQF
.	TRBV28	ASSLYDWGGGYT
TRBD1	TRBV5-1	ASSLEGQAYTGELF
.	TRBV28	ASSPPLKTRTDTQY
TRBD2	TRBV30	AWELAGGYEQY
TRBD1	TRBV20-1	SDRGTNYGYT
.	TRBV9	ASSVGPGSQPQH
TRBD1	TRBV11-1	ASSLEGTAYGYT
.	TRBV6-2/TRBV6-3	ASSYSSGRSNYNEQF
.	TRBV29-1	SLLKGEGTEAF
TRBD2	TRBV6-5	ASSQGLAGAFSYEQY
.	TRBV9	ASQPPGSYEQY
TRBD1	TRBV18	ASSLPRDRVPYGST
TRBD2	TRBV5-1	ASSLETSGRGSDTQY
TRBD1	TRBV27	ASSLGTGNTGELF
TRBD2	TRBV6-1	ASSGLAGAGNEQF
.	TRBV10-3	ASSAGADYGYT
TRBD2	TRBV4-1	ASSGGLASYEQY
.	TRBV28	ASSLSTITPYNEQF
TRBD1	TRBV2	ASSPYGQGGNSPLH
.	TRBV11-3	ASSPNSPNEQF
TRBD2	TRBV4-2	ASGQGLAGGLDNEQF
.	TRBV20-1	SAAGQWQQPQH
.	TRBV25-1	ASSVAGNNEQF
TRBD1	TRBV29-1	SVLRDQGAYEQY
TRBD2	TRBV20-1	SDLKREGTDTQY
.	TRBV18	ASSPRPTQETQY
.	TRBV6-2/TRBV6-3	ASSYSQDEQF
.	TRBV5-4	ASSAGGGTQTNYGYT
TRBD2	TRBV7-2	ASSRRGTSGRNEQF
.	TRBV27	ASSLPAYEQY
.	TRBV6-1	ASRTQLLPNNEQF
.	TRBV27	ASSLSSYRRKETQY
TRBD1	TRBV27	ASSPRLAGGGYGYT
TRBD2	TRBV9	ASSVVAGGPGNEQF
.	TRBV7-3	ASSSRGLNTDTQY
.	TRBV9	ASSVDGLSNQPQH
.	TRBV10-2	ASRGPPPTDTQY
TRBD2	TRBV11-2	ASSLHSTSGGYEQF
TRBD2	TRBV10-3	AISESGTSGSSDTQY
.	TRBV28	ASSRDASGNTIY
TRBD2	TRBV28	ASSSKPFLAGVEETQY